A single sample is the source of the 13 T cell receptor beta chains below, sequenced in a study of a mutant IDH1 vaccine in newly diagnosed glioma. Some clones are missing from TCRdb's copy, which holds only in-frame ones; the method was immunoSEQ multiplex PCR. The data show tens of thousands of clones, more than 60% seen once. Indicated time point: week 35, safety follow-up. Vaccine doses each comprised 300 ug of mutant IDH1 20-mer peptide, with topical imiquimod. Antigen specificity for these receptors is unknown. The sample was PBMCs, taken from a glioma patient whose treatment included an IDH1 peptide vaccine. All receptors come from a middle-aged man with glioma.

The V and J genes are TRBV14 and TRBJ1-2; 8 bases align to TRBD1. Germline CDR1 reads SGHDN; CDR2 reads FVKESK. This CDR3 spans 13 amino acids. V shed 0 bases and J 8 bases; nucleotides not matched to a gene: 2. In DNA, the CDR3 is TGTGCCAGCAGCCAAGAAGCAGGGGGCGGCTACACCTTC. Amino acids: CASSQEAGGGYTF.

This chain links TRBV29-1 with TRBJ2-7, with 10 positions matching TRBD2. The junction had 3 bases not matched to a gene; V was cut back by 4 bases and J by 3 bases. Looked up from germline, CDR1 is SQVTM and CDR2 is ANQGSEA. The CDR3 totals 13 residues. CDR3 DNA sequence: TGCAGCGTTGGAGTAGCGGGGGGCTACGAGCAGTACTTC. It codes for CSVGVAGGYEQYF.

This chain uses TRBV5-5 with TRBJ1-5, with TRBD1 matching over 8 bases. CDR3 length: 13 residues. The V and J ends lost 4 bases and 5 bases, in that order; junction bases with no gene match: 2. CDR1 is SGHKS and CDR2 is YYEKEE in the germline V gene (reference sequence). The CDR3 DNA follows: TGTGCCAGCAGCCAACAGGGGGATCAGCCCCAGCATTTT. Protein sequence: CASSQQGDQPQHF.

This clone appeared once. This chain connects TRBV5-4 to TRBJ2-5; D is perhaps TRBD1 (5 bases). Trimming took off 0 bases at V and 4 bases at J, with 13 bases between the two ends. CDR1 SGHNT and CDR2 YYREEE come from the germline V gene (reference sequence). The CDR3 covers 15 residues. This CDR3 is CASSLGQGRGETQYF. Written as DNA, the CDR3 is TGTGCCAGCAGCTTGGGCCAGGGTAGGGGAGAGACCCAGTACTTC.

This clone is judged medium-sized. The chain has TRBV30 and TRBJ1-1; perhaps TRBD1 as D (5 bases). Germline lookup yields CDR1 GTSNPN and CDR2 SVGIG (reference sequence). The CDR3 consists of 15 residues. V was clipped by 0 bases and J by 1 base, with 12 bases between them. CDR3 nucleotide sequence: TGTGCCTGGAGTGTACGGGGGGTACCGAACACTGAAGCTTTCTTT. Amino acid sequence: CAWSVRGVPNTEAFF.

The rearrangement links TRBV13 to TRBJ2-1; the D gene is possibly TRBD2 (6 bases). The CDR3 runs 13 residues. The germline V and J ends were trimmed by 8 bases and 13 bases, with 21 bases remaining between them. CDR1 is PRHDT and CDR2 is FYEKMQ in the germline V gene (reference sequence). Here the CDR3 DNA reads TGTGCCAGCGTACCTAGGAGAGAGGGACTTCAGTTCTTC. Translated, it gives CASVPRREGLQFF.

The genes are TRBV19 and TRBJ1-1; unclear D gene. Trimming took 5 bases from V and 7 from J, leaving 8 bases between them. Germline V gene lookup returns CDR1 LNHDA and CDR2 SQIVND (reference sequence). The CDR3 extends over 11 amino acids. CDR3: CASSRVGEAFF. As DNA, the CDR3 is TGTGCCAGTAGTCGGGTGGGTGAAGCTTTCTTT.

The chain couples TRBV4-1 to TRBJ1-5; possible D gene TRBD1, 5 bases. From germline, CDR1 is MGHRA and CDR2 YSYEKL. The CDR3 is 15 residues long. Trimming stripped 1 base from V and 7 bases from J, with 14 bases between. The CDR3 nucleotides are TGCGCCAGCAGCCAAGGGGAGGGTTCAGGGCAGCCCCAGCATTTT. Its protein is CASSQGEGSGQPQHF.

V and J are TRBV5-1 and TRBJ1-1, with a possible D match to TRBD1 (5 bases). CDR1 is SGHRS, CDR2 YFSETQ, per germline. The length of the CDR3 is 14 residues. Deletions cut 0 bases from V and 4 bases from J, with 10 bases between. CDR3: CASSLGQRLTEAFF. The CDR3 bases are TGCGCCAGCAGCTTGGGACAGAGGCTCACTGAAGCTTTCTTT.

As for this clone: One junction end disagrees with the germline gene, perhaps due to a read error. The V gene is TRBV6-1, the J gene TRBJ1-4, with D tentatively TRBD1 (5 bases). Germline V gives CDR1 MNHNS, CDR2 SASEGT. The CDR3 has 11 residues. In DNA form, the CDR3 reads TGTGCCAGCTCCTCTGGGGCCCTGGAAATTTTT. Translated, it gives CASSSGALEIF.

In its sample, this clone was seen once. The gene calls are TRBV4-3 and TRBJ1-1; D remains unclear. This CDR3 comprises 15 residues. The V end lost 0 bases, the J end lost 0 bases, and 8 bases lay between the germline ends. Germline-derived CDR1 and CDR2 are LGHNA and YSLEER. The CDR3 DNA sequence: TGCGCCAGCAGCCAAGATCTGGGAATGAACACTGAAGCTTTCTTT. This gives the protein CASSQDLGMNTEAFF.

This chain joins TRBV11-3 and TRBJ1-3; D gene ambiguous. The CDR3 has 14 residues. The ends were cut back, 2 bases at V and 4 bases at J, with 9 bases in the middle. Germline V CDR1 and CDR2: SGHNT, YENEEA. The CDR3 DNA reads TGTGCCAGCAGCTTAACCGGGCGCGGAAACACCATATATTTT. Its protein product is CASSLTGRGNTIYF.

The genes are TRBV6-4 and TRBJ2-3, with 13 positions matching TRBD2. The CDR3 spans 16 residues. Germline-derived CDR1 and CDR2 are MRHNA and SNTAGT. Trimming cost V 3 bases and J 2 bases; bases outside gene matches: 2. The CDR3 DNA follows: TGTGCCAGCAGTGAACTAGCGGGAGGGCCCACAGATACGCAGTATTTT. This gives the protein CASSELAGGPTDTQYF.